This TCR beta chain stems from a study of blood T cell repertoires in COVID-19. Overall study context: COVID-19 samples collected from the United States, Italy and Spain covered acute and convalescent phases. T cells, B-cell-depleted T cells, or PBMCs supplied cDNA or gDNA.

As handled by the study authors: Counts of nucleated cells, estimated from reference gene primer amplification, were obtained. Assay used: immunoSEQ multiplex PCR; TCRdb lists only in-frame clones, some missing. Clone size and the V and J calls come from that table; the DNA yielded D and trimming. This sample has tens of thousands of clones; 60% to 85% occur once, and the top ten carry under 5%. The V and J ends lost 2 bases and 4 bases respectively, with 17 bases between them. Germline V gene data show CDR1 as SGHAT and CDR2 as FQNNGV. The CDR3 is 16 residues long. Sequenced: peripheral blood. This sequence joins TRBV11-2 and TRBJ1-2, with D uncertain. The TCR comes from a human donor in a cohort sampled during active COVID-19. The CDR3 bases are TGTGCCAGCAGCTTATCCCCCACGGGAGTGGGCTATGGCTACACCTTC. Amino acid sequence: CASSLSPTGVGYGYTF.